This T cell receptor (beta chain) is from a study of metastatic and nonmetastatic thyroid tumors. In the study overall: Malignant thyroid and benign thyroid patients provided blood and tumor or nodule tissue whose repertoires were compared.

Thyroid surgery was performed in patients who had received no treatment beforehand. The CDR3 has 12 residues. Germline V CDR1 and CDR2: LNHDA, SQIVND (reference sequence). TCRdb reanalyzed the PCR reads via MiXCR. The repertoire holds about 16,000 clones, with approximately 32% as singletons. Regarding this clone: A read error may produce the germline difference seen at one junction end.

The V gene is TRBV19, the J gene TRBJ1-2; the D is unclear. The sample comprised tumor tissue. The TCR originated in a male donor with papillary thyroid cancer or a benign thyroid nodule (not recorded which). Some clones in this sample may be carry-over from other donors' samples. The CDR3 coding sequence is TGTGCCAGTGAGTACTACGGCTATTGCTACACCTTC. Its translation: CASEYYGYCYTF.